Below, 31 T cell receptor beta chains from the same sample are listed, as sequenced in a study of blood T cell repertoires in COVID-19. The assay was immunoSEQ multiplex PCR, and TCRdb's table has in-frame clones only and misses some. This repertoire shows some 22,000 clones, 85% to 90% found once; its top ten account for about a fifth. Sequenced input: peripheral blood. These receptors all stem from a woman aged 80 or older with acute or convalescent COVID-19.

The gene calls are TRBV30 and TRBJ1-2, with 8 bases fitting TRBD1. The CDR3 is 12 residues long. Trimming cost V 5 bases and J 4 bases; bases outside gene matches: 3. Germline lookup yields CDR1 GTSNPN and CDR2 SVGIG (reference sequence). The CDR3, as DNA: TGTGCCTGGGGACAGGGTGGCTATGGCTACACCTTC. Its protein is CAWGQGGYGYTF.

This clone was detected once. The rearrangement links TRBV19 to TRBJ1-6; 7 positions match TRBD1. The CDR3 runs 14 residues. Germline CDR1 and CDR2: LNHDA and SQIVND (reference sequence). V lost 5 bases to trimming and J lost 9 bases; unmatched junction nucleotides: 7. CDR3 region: CASSASGGRSPLHF. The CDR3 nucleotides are TGTGCCAGTAGTGCCTCAGGGGGTCGTTCACCCCTCCACTTT.

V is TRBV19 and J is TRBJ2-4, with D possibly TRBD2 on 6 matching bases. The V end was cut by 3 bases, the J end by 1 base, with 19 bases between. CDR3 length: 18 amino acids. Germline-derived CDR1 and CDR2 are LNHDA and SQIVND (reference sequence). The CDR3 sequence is CASSIRPDRSGAKNIQYF. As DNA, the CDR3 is TGTGCCAGTAGTATCCGGCCAGATCGAAGCGGGGCCAAAAACATTCAGTACTTC.

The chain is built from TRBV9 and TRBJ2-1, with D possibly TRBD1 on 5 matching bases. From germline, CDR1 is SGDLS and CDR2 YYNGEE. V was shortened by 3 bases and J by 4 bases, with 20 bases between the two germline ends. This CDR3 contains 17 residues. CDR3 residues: CASSGGSKGPIYNEQFF. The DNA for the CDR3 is TGTGCCAGCAGCGGGGGTTCAAAGGGGCCCATTTACAATGAGCAGTTCTTC.

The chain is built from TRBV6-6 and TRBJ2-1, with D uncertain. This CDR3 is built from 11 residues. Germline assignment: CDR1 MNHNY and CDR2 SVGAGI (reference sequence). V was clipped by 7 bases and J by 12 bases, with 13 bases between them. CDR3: CASTENRRQFF. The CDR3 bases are TGTGCCAGCACCGAGAACCGCCGGCAGTTCTTC.

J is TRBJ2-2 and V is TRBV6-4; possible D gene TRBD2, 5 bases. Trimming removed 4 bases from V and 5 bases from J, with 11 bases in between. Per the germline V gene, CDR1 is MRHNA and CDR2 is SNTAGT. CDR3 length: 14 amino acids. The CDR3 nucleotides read TGTGCCAGCAGTGGAGGAGGTGAAACCGGGGAGCTGTTTTTT. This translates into CASSGGGETGELFF.

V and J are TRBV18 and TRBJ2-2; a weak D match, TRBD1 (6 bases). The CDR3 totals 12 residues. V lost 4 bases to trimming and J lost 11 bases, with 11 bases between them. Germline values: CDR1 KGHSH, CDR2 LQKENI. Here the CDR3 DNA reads TGTGCCAGCTCACGACCACAGGGTGAGCTGTTTTTT. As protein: CASSRPQGELFF. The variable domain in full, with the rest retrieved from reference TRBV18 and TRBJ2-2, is NAGVMQNPRHLVRRRGQEARLRCSPMKGHSHVYWYRQLPEEGLKFMVYLQKENIIDESGMPKERFSAEFPKEGPSILRIQQVVRGDSAAYFCASSRPQGELFFGEGSRLTVL.

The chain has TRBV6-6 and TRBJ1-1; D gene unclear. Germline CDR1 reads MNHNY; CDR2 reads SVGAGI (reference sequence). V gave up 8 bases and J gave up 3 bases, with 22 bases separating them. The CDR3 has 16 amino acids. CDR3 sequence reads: CASGLSVGEGDTEAFF. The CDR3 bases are TGTGCCAGCGGACTCTCTGTGGGCGAGGGAGACACTGAAGCTTTCTTT.

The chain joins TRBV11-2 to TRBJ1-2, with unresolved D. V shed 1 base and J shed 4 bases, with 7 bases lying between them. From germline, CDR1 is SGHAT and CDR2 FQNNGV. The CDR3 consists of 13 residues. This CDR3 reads CASSLGALYGYTF. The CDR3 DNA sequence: TGTGCCAGCAGCTTAGGGGCACTCTATGGCTACACCTTC.

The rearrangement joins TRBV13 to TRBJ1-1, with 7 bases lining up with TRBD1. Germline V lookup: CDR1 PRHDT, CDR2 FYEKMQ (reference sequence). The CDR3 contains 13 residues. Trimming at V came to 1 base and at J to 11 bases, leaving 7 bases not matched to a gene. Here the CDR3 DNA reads TGTGCCAGCAGCTTAGTGACAGGGAATACGGCTTTCTTT. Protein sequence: CASSLVTGNTAFF.

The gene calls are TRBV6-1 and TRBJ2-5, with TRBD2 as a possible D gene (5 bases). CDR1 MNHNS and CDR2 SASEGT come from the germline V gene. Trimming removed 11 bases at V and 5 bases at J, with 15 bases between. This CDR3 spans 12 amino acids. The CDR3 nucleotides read TGTGCCGAGGCTGACCGAGGGGAGACCCAGTACTTC. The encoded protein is CAEADRGETQYF.

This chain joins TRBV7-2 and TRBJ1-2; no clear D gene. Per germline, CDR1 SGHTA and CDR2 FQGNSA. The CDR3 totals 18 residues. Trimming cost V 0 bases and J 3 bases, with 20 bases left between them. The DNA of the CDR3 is TGTGCCAGCAGCTTAGCTGGCCCTGGCGGGGAGGTTCACTATGGCTACACCTTC. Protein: CASSLAGPGGEVHYGYTF. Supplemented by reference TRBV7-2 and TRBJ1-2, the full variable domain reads GAGVSQSPSNKVTEKGKDVELRCDPISGHTALYWYRQSLGQGLEFLIYFQGNSAPDKSGLPSDRFSAERTGGSVSTLTIQRTQQEDSAVYLCASSLAGPGGEVHYGYTFGSGTRLTVV.

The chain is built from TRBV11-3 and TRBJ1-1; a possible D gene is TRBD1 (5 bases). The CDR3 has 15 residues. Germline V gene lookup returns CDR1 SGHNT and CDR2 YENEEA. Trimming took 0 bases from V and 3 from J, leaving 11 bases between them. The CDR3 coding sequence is TGTGCCAGCAGCTTAGACCAGGGTCCGGACACTGAAGCTTTCTTT. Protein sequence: CASSLDQGPDTEAFF.

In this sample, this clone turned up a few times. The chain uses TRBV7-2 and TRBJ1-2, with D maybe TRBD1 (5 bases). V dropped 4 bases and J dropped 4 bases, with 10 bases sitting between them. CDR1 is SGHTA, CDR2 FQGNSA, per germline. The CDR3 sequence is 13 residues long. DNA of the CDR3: TGTGCCAGCAGCTCTGACAGAACCTATGGCTACACCTTC. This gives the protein CASSSDRTYGYTF.

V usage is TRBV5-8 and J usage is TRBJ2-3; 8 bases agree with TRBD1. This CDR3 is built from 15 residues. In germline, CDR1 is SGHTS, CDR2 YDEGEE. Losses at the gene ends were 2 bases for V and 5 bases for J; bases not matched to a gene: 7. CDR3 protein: CASSFTGTGIDTQYF. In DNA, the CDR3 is TGTGCCAGCAGCTTCACCGGGACAGGTATAGATACGCAGTATTTT. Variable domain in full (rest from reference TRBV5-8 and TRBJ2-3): EAGVTQSPTHLIKTRGQQATLRCSPISGHTSVYWYQQALGLGLQFLLWYDEGEERNRGNFPPRFSGRQFPNYSSELNVNALELEDSALYLCASSFTGTGIDTQYFGPGTRLTVL.

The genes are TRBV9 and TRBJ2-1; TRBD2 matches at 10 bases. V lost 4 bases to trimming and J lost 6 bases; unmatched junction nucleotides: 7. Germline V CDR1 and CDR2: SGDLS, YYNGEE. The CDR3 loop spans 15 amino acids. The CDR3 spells CASSTQREGRNEQFF. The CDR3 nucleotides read TGTGCCAGCAGCACCCAGCGGGAGGGCCGCAATGAGCAGTTCTTC.

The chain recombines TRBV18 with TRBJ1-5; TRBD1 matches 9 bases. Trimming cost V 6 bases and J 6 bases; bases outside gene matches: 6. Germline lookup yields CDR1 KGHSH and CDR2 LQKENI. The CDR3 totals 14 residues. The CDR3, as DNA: TGTGCCAGCTCGGAACAGGGGGCTGGTCAGCCCCAGCATTTT. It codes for CASSEQGAGQPQHF.

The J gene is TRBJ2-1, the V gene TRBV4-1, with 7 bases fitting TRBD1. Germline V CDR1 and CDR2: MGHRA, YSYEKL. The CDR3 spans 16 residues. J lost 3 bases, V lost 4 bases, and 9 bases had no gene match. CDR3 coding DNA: TGCGCCAGCAGCCTTACGGGACAGCCATTCTACAATGAGCAGTTCTTC. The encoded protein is CASSLTGQPFYNEQFF.

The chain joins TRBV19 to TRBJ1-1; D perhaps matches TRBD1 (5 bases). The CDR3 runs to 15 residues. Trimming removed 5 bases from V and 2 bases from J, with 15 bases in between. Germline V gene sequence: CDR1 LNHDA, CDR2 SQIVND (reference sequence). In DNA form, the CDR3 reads TGTGCCAGTAGTCAAGGTTCAGGGAAAAACACTGAAGCTTTCTTT. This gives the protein CASSQGSGKNTEAFF.

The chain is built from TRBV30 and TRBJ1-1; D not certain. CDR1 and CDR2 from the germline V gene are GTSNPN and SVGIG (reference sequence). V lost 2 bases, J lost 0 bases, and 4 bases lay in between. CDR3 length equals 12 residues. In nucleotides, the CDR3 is TGTGCCTGGAGTCCAATGAACACTGAAGCTTTCTTT. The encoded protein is CAWSPMNTEAFF. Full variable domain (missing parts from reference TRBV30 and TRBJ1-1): SQTIHQWPATLVQPVGSPLSLECTVEGTSNPNLYWYRQAAGRGLQLLFYSVGIGQISSEVPQNLSASRPQDRQFILSSKKLLLSDSGFYLCAWSPMNTEAFFGQGTRLTVV.

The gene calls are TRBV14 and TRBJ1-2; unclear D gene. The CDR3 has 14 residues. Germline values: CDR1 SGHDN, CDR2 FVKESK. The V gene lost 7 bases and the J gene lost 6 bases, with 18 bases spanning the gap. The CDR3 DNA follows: TGTGCCAGCAACCGTAGTCCGGGATCAGATGGCTACACCTTC. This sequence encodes CASNRSPGSDGYTF.

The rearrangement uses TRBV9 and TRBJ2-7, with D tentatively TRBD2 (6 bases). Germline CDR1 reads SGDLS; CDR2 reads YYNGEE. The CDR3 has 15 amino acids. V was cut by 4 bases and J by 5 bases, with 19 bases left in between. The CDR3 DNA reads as TGTGCCAGCAGCAAGGGACTTCCGTCCCTGGACGAGCAGTACTTC. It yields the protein CASSKGLPSLDEQYF.

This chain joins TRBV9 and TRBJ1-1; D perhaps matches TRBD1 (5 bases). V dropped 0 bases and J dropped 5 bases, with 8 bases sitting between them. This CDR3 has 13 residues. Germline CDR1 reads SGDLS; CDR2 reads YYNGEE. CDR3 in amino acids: CASSVGGWTEAFF. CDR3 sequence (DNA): TGTGCCAGCAGCGTAGGGGGCTGGACTGAAGCTTTCTTT.

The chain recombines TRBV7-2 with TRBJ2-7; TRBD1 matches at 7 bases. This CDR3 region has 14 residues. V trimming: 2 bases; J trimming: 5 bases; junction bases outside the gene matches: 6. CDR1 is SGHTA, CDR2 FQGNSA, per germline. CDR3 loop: CASSLNPTGDEQYF. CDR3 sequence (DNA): TGTGCCAGCAGCTTAAACCCAACAGGGGACGAGCAGTACTTC.

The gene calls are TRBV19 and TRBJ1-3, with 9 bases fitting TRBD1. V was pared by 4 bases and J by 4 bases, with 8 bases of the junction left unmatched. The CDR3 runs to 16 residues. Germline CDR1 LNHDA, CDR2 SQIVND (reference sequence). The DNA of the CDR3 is TGTGCCAGTAGTACCCCGGGACAGGGACAAGGAAACACCATATATTTT. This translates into CASSTPGQGQGNTIYF.

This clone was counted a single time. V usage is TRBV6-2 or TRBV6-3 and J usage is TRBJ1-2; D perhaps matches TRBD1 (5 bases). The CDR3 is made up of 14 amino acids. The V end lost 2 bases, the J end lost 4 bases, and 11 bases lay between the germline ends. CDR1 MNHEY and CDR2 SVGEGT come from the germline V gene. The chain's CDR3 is CASSYRGGGYGYTF. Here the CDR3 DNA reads TGTGCCAGCAGTTACCGAGGCGGGGGCTATGGCTACACCTTC.

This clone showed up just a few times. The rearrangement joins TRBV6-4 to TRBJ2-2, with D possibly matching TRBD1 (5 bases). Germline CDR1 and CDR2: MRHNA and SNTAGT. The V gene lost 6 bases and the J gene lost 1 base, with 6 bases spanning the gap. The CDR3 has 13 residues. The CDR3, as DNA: TGTGCCAGCAGCAGGGAGAACACCGGGGAGCTGTTTTTT. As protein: CASSRENTGELFF.

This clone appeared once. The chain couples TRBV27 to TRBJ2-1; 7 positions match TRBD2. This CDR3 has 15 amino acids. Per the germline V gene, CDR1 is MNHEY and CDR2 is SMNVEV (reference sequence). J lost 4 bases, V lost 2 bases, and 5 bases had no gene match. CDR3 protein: CASSLRSSGYNEQFF. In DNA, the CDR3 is TGTGCCAGCAGTTTAAGGTCTAGCGGATACAATGAGCAGTTCTTC.

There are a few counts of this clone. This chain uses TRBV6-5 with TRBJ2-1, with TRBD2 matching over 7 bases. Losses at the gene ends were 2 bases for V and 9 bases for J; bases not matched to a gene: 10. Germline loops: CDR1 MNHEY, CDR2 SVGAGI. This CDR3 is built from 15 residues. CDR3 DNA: TGTGCCAGCAGTTACGACGGGAGGCGGGGGTTTGAGCAGTTCTTC. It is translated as CASSYDGRRGFEQFF.

The DNA for the CDR3 is TGTGCCAGCAGCCCGGGGGACAGGGATAATTCACCCCTCCACTTT. Protein: CASSPGDRDNSPLHF. This chain connects TRBV11-2 to TRBJ1-6; 9 positions match TRBD1. The germline gives CDR1 SGHAT, CDR2 FQNNGV. The trim removed 5 bases at V and 5 bases at J, leaving 4 bases unmatched. This CDR3 is built from 15 residues.

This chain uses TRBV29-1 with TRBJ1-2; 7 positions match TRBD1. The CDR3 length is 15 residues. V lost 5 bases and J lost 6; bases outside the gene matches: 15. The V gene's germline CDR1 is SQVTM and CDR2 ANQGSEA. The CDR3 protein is CSVSLTVTGLNGYTF. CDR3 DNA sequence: TGCAGCGTTTCTCTGACTGTGACAGGGCTCAATGGCTACACCTTC.